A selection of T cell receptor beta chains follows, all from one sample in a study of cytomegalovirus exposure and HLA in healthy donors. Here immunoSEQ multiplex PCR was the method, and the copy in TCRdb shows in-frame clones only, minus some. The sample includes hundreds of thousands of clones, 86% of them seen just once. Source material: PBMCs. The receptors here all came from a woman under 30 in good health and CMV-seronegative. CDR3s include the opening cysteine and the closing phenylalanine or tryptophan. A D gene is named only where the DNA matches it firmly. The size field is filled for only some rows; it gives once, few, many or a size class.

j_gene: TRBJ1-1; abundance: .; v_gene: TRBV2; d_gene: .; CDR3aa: CASSGRRTITEAFF; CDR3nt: TGTGCCAGCAGCGGAAGGAGGACTATCACTGAAGCTTTCTTT
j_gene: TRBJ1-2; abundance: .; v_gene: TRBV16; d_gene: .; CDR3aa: CASSQVGGDYGYTF; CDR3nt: TGTGCCAGCAGCCAAGTAGGGGGAGACTATGGCTACACCTTC
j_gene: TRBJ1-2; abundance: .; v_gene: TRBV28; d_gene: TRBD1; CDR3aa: CASSLRQGVTYGYTF; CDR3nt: TGTGCCAGCAGTCTTCGACAGGGGGTAACCTATGGCTACACCTTC
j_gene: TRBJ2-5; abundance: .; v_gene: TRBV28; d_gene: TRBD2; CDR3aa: CASSLSAAGVETQYF; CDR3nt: TGTGCCAGCAGTTTATCAGCCGCGGGAGTGGAGACCCAGTACTTC
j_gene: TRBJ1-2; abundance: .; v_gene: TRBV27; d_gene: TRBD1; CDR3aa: CASRESGGTGKHYGYTF; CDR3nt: TGTGCCAGCAGGGAGAGCGGAGGGACAGGAAAACACTATGGCTACACCTTC
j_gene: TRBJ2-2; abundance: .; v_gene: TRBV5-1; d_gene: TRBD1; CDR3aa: CASSLAGQGAGGELFF; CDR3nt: TGCGCCAGCAGCTTGGCCGGGCAGGGGGCAGGCGGGGAGCTGTTTTTT
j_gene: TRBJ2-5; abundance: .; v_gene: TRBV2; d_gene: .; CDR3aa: CASSDPRETQYF; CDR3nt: TGTGCCAGCAGTGATCCCCGTGAGACCCAGTACTTC
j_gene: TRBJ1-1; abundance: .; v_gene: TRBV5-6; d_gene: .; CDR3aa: CASSLVSALRATEAFF; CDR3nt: TGTGCCAGCAGCTTGGTCTCGGCCCTCAGAGCGACTGAAGCTTTCTTT
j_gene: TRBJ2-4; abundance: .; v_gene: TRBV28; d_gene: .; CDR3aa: CASSLYPVRVENIQYF; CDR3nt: TGTGCCAGCAGTTTATACCCGGTGCGGGTCGAAAACATTCAGTACTTC
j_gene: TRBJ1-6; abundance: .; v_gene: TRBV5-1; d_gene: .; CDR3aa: CASSPNDGSSPLHF; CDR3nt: TGCGCCAGCAGCCCAAATGATGGCAGTTCACCCCTCCACTTT
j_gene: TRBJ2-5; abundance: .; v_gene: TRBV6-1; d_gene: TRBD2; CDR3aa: CASSEARLAGARETQYF; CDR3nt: TGTGCCAGCAGTGAAGCGAGGCTAGCGGGAGCCCGAGAGACCCAGTACTTC
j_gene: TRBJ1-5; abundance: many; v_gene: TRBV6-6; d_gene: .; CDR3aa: CASSYGDQPQHF; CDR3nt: TGTGCCAGCAGTTACGGAGATCAGCCCCAGCATTTT
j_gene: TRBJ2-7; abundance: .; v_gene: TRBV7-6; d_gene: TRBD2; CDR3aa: CASSPSGVYEQYF; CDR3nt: TGTGCCAGCAGCCCTAGCGGGGTTTACGAGCAGTACTTC
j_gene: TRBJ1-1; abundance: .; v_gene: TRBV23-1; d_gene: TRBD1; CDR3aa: CASSLAGQGARDTEAFF; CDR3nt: TGCGCCAGCAGTTTGGCGGGACAGGGGGCGCGGGACACTGAAGCTTTCTTT
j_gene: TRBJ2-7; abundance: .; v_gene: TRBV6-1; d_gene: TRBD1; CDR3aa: CASSPRTGGYEQYF; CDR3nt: TGTGCCAGCAGTCCCCGGACAGGGGGGTACGAGCAGTACTTC
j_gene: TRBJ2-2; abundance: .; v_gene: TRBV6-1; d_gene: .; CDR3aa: CASSEASRGRTGELFF; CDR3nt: TGTGCCAGCAGTGAAGCCTCCAGGGGGAGGACCGGGGAGCTGTTTTTT
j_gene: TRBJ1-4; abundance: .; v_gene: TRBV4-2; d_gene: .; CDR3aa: CASSQRGPGEKLFF; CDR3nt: TGTGCCAGCAGCCAACGAGGGCCGGGTGAAAAACTGTTTTTT
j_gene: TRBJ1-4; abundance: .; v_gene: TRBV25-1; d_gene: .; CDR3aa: CASSDPDGATNEKLFF; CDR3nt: TGTGCCAGCAGTGATCCCGACGGGGCAACTAATGAAAAACTGTTTTTT
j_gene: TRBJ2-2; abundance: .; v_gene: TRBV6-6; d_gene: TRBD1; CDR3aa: CASSHRQGGNTGELFF; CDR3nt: TGTGCCAGCAGTCACCGACAGGGCGGGAACACCGGGGAGCTGTTTTTT
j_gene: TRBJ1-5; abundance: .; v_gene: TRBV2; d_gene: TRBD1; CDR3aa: CASSSRGVSNQPQHF; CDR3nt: TGTGCCAGCAGCTCCAGGGGGGTAAGCAATCAGCCCCAGCATTTT
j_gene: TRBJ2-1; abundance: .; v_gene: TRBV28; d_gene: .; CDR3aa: CASRDSGSYNEQFF; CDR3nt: TGTGCCAGCAGGGATTCAGGTTCCTACAATGAGCAGTTCTTC
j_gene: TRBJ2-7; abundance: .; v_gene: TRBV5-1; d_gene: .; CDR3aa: CASSKDIPPYEQYF; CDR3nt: TGCGCCAGCAGCAAGGACATTCCCCCCTACGAGCAGTACTTC
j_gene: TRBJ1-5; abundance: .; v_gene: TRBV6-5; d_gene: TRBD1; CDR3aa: CASSYRGQNQPQHF; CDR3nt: TGTGCCAGCAGTTACCGGGGACAGAATCAGCCCCAGCATTTT
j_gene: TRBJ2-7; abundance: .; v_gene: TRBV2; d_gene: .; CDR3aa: CASIPGKTVGYEQYF; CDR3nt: TGTGCCAGCATCCCGGGTAAGACTGTAGGCTACGAGCAGTACTTC
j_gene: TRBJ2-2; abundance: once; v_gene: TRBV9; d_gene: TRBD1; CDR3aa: CASSVTGGNTGELFF; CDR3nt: TGTGCCAGCAGCGTTACAGGGGGGAACACCGGGGAGCTGTTTTTT
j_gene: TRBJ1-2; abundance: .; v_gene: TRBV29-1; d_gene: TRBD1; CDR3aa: CSVPGQGYGYTF; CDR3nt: TGCAGCGTACCGGGACAGGGCTATGGCTACACCTTC
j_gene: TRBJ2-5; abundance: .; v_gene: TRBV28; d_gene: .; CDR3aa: CASSRGLETQYF; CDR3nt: TGTGCCAGCAGCAGGGGTTTAGAGACCCAGTACTTC
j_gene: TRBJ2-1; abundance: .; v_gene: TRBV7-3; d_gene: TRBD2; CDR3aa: CASSLLAGGHPRSSYNEQFF; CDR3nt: TGTGCCAGCAGCTTACTAGCGGGAGGCCATCCGCGTAGCTCCTACAATGAGCAGTTCTTC
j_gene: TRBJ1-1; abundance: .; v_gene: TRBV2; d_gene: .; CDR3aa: CASSEALNRYTEAFF; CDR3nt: TGTGCCAGCAGTGAAGCGCTTAACAGATACACTGAAGCTTTCTTT
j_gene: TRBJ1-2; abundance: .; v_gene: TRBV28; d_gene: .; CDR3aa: CASSNRYSYTF; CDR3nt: TGTGCCAGCAGTAACAGGTACAGCTACACCTTC
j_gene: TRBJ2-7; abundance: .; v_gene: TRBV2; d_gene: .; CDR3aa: CASQARGGAYEQYF; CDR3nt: TGTGCCAGCCAAGCAAGGGGGGGTGCTTACGAGCAGTACTTC
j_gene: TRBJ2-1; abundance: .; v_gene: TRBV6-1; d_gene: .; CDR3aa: CASSERRGSYNEQFF; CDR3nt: TGTGCCAGCAGTGAACGAAGGGGATCCTACAATGAGCAGTTCTTC
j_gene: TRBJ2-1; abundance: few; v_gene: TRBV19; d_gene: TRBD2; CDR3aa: CASSSSGSANNEQFF; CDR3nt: TGTGCCAGTAGTAGTAGCGGGAGCGCCAACAATGAGCAGTTCTTC
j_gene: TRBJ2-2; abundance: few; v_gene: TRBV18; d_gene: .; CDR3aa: CASSPPQGPGELFF; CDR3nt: TGTGCCAGCTCACCACCACAGGGTCCCGGGGAGCTGTTTTTT
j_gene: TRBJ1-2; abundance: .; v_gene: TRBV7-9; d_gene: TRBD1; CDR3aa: CASSMDRGHYGYTF; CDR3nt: TGTGCCAGCAGTATGGACAGGGGGCACTATGGCTACACCTTC
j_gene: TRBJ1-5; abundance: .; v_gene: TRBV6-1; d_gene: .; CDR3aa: CASSPTGLGNQPQHF; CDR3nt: TGTGCCAGCAGTCCGACGGGACTCGGCAATCAGCCCCAGCATTTT
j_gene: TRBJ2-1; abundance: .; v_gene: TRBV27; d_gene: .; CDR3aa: CASSLNIDNEQFF; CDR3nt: TGTGCCAGCAGTCTTAACATTGACAATGAGCAGTTCTTC
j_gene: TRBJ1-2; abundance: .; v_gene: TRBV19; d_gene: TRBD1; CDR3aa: CASTPTGGSGGYTF; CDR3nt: TGTGCCAGTACCCCAACAGGGGGCAGCGGTGGCTACACCTTC
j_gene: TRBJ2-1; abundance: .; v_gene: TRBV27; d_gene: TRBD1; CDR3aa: CASSGQGRYNEQFF; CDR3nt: TGTGCCAGCTCAGGACAGGGGCGCTACAATGAGCAGTTCTTC
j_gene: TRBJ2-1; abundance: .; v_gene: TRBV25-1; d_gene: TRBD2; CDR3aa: CASSEWTSGVNNEQFF; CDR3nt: TGTGCCAGCAGTGAATGGACTAGCGGGGTGAACAATGAGCAGTTCTTC
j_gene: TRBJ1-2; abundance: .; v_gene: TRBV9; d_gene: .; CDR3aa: CASSRYRAEGYGYTF; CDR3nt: TGTGCCAGCAGCAGGTACAGGGCCGAGGGGTATGGCTACACCTTC